Listed here is a single TCR beta chain. As yet, its antigen is unknown. The sample comes from a study of T cells in Graves' hyperthyroidism and ophthalmopathy. Study-wide results and limits: Most clonotypes that expanded in the thyroid above 0.001 also showed up in blood. A model of 13 V-J pairs discriminated ophthalmopathy from stable hyperthyroidism.

TCR beta CDR3 sequences were amplified from RNA transcripts. The TCR CDR3 was amplified in a first-round RT-PCR using the HTBI primer set. TCRdb processed the multiplex PCR reads anew with MiXCR; each CDR3 protein has one entry. The sample has approximately 630,000 distinct CDR3 sequences, 15% to 20% seen once. Exclusion of a patient resulted from uncontrolled infection, other autoimmune disease, pregnancy or lactation. The authors obtained PBMCs from roughly 9.7 ml of fresh peripheral blood. Germline V gene sequence: CDR1 KGHSH, CDR2 LQKENI. CDR3 length equals 15 residues. The J segment lost 7 bases and the V segment lost 3 bases, leaving 8 bases of the junction unmatched.

The TCR originated in a woman aged 25-40 years with Graves' hyperthyroidism. The chain links TRBV18 to TRBJ2-5; TRBD2 matches 10 bases. Sequencing used blood. CDR3 residues: CASSPASGRDGTQYF. The CDR3 DNA sequence: TGTGCCAGCTCACCCGCTAGCGGGAGAGACGGGACCCAGTACTTC.